Each of the 23 T cell receptor beta chains below was sequenced from the same sample in a study of T cells after yellow fever vaccination. TCRdb processed the 5' RACE reads anew with MiXCR; each CDR3 protein has one entry. The table shows a few hundred thousand distinct CDR3 sequences, with about 7% occurring only once. The sequences come from CD4+ T cells sorted from PBMCs, collected 15 days after the yellow fever booster vaccination. Every receptor here comes from a man younger than 40 who received the YFV17D yellow fever vaccine.

The chain links TRBV20-1 to TRBJ2-5; TRBD2 might be the D (6 bases). The CDR3 has 13 residues. Germline V gene data show CDR1 as DFQATT and CDR2 as SNEGSKA (reference sequence). The V end was cut by 5 bases, the J end by 2 bases, with 12 bases between. In DNA, the CDR3 is TGCAGTGCTTACGCTAGCGCTCAAGAGACCCAGTACTTC. It translates to CSAYASAQETQYF.

With regard to this clonotype: This clone may be a read error of a much larger clone one base away. The gene calls are TRBV7-2 and TRBJ2-5; D call uncertain. In germline, CDR1 is SGHTA, CDR2 FQGNSA. CDR3 size: 16 residues. Trimming cost V 7 bases and J 5 bases, with 23 bases left between them. The DNA of the CDR3 is TGTGCCAGCATCCCTCATTGGAGCGCGGCACATGAGACCCAGTACTTC. This codes for CASIPHWSAAHETQYF. The complete variable domain, with remaining parts taken from reference TRBV7-2 and TRBJ2-5, reads GAGVSQSPSNKVTEKGKDVELRCDPISGHTALYWYRQSLGQGLEFLIYFQGNSAPDKSGLPSDRFSAERTGGSVSTLTIQRTQQEDSAVYLCASIPHWSAAHETQYFGPGTRLLVL.

This clonotype came up a few times. The chain joins TRBV5-1 to TRBJ2-5, with 7 positions matching TRBD2. The J segment lost 5 bases and the V segment lost 0 bases, leaving 10 bases of the junction unmatched. From germline, CDR1 is SGHRS and CDR2 YFSETQ. CDR3 length equals 16 residues. The DNA for the CDR3 is TGCGCCAGCAGCTTGGCCTTTCCTCGGGGGGAGGAGACCCAGTACTTC. It is translated as CASSLAFPRGEETQYF.

This clonotype was found a few times. The chain joins TRBV25-1 to TRBJ2-5, with 8 bases aligning to TRBD1. The CDR3 has 15 residues. With 1 base clipped from V and 4 bases from J, the junction kept 5 bases outside the gene matches. The germline V gene has CDR1 MGHDK and CDR2 SYGVNS. CDR3 protein: CASSEFGTGSETQYF. The CDR3 nucleotides read TGTGCCAGCAGTGAATTCGGGACAGGCTCAGAGACCCAGTACTTC. The variable domain in full, completed from reference TRBV25-1 and TRBJ2-5, reads EADIYQTPRYLVIGTGKKITLECSQTMGHDKMYWYQQDPGMELHLIHYSYGVNSTEKGDLSSESTVSRIRTEHFPLTLESARPSHTSQYLCASSEFGTGSETQYFGPGTRLLVL.

With respect to this clonotype: A read error may explain this, as a much larger clone is one base away. The genes are TRBV20-1 and TRBJ2-5; TRBD2 is a possible D gene (6 bases). The CDR3 contains 14 residues. Germline V gives CDR1 DFQATT, CDR2 SNEGSKA (reference sequence). V was clipped by 6 bases and J by 5 bases, with 19 bases between them. The CDR3 DNA follows: TGCAGTGCCCCGGGACTGGACCTGCGGGAGACCCAGTACTTC. Translating it yields CSAPGLDLRETQYF.

The chain carries TRBV25-1 and TRBJ2-7; no clear D gene. Germline values: CDR1 MGHDK, CDR2 SYGVNS. This CDR3 has 15 amino acids. The V end lost 2 bases, the J end lost 5 bases, and 16 bases lay between the germline ends. CDR3 DNA sequence: TGTGCCAGCAGTGAACGGCGTAGAATGGGGAACGAGCAGTACTTC. The encoded protein is CASSERRRMGNEQYF.

The table lists this clonotype with a few counts. The chain combines TRBV5-1 with TRBJ1-2, with D hard to call. The CDR3 has 13 residues. Germline CDR1 and CDR2: SGHRS and YFSETQ. V was shortened by 4 bases and J by 7 bases, with 14 bases between the two germline ends. The chain's CDR3 is CASSLEGSVGYTF. DNA for the CDR3: TGCGCCAGCAGCCTCGAGGGATCGGTTGGCTACACCTTC. Using reference TRBV5-1 and TRBJ1-2 for the parts outside the CDR3, the full variable domain is KAGVTQTPRYLIKTRGQQVTLSCSPISGHRSVSWYQQTPGQGLQFLFEYFSETQRNKGNFPGRFSGRQFSNSRSEMNVSTLELGDSALYLCASSLEGSVGYTFGSGTRLTVV.

This clonotype occurred many times. V gene TRBV20-1 combines with J gene TRBJ2-5; 9 nucleotides agree with TRBD2. V shed 4 bases, J shed 2 bases, and the junction held 11 bases outside the gene matches. The CDR3 sequence is 16 residues long. CDR1 is DFQATT and CDR2 is SNEGSKA in the germline V gene (reference sequence). This CDR3 is CSAISFSGSKQETQYF. The CDR3 nucleotides are TGCAGTGCTATTTCGTTTAGCGGGAGCAAACAAGAGACCCAGTACTTC.

This clonotype was counted at least ten times. The chain is built from TRBV18 and TRBJ1-1; tentatively, D is TRBD1 (5 bases). The CDR3 totals 14 residues. V gave up 3 bases and J gave up 1 base, with 9 bases separating them. The germline CDR1 and CDR2 sequences are KGHSH and LQKENI. This CDR3 is CASSPSRGNTEAFF. As DNA, the CDR3 is TGTGCCAGCTCACCGTCGAGGGGGAACACTGAAGCTTTCTTT.

This clonotype was observed a few times. This rearrangement joins TRBV6-2 or TRBV6-3 to TRBJ2-6, with 10 bases fitting TRBD1. The CDR3 covers 19 residues. Per germline, CDR1 MNHEY and CDR2 SVGEGT. With V trimmed by 6 bases and J by 2 bases, 13 bases remained unmatched. CDR3 nucleotides: TGTGCCAGCAGCCCCCACCCACTGACAGGGGGCGCTGGGGCCAACGTCCTGACTTTC. Amino acid sequence: CASSPHPLTGGAGANVLTF.

The chain employs TRBV20-1 and TRBJ2-7; 7 bases are a match to TRBD1. The CDR3 contains 13 residues. The junction had 5 bases not matched to a gene; V was cut back by 3 bases and J by 3 bases. CDR1 is DFQATT, CDR2 SNEGSKA, per germline (reference sequence). The CDR3 sequence: CSARDRNYYEQYF. CDR3 DNA sequence: TGCAGTGCTAGGGACAGGAATTACTACGAGCAGTACTTC.

This clonotype has at least ten counts. The chain joins TRBV3-1 to TRBJ2-7, with TRBD2 identical over 7 bases. V lost 5 bases, J lost 5 bases, and 6 bases stayed unmatched. Germline loops: CDR1 LGHDT, CDR2 YNNKEL (reference sequence). The CDR3 sequence is 13 residues long. The CDR3 DNA sequence: TGTGCCAGCAGCTATCGAGGGAGGGACGAGCAGTACTTC. Translating it yields CASSYRGRDEQYF.

The chain has TRBV15 and TRBJ1-6; D gene uncertain. The CDR3 is 15 residues long. V lost 0 bases, J lost 10 bases, and 13 bases lay in between. Per germline, CDR1 LNHNV and CDR2 YYDKDF (reference sequence). For the CDR3, the DNA is TGTGCCACCAGCAGAGAGGGAGGGCCAGGATCACCCCTCCACTTT. Translated: CATSREGGPGSPLHF.

Ten or more counts support this clonotype. The genes are TRBV14 and TRBJ1-2; D gene uncertain. This CDR3 is 13 amino acids long. The germline V and J ends were trimmed by 0 bases and 5 bases, with 7 bases remaining between them. CDR1 is SGHDN, CDR2 FVKESK, per germline. The CDR3 spells CASSQENGYGYTF. Here the CDR3 DNA reads TGTGCCAGCAGCCAAGAGAATGGATATGGCTACACCTTC.

The chain links TRBV6-1 to TRBJ2-7, with 9 bases identical to TRBD1. Germline CDR1 and CDR2: MNHNS and SASEGT. The CDR3 runs to 14 residues. The trim removed 6 bases at V and 3 bases at J, leaving 6 bases unmatched. The CDR3 sequence: CASRSGTGNYEQYF. The CDR3 region has the DNA TGTGCCAGCAGGTCCGGGACAGGGAACTACGAGCAGTACTTC.

This clonotype has just a few counts. The rearrangement links TRBV7-2 to TRBJ1-2; no definite D call. Germline V lookup: CDR1 SGHTA, CDR2 FQGNSA. The CDR3 extends over 13 amino acids. V shed 1 base and J shed 4 bases, with 7 bases lying between them. The CDR3 sequence: CASSLEQIYGYTF. The CDR3 coding sequence is TGTGCCAGCAGCTTAGAGCAGATCTATGGCTACACCTTC.

The V gene is TRBV19, the J gene TRBJ2-5; 7 bases fit TRBD2. Trimming cost V 5 bases and J 6 bases; bases outside gene matches: 15. The CDR3 is made up of 16 amino acids. Germline-derived CDR1 and CDR2 are LNHDA and SQIVND (reference sequence). The CDR3, as DNA: TGTGCCAGTAGTCCCCCACGGGGAGGGGTAATGAAGACCCAGTACTTC. It translates to CASSPPRGGVMKTQYF.

This clonotype was seen a few times. The gene calls are TRBV2 and TRBJ1-6; 9 bases match TRBD1. The CDR3 has 15 residues. The trim removed 4 bases at V and 9 bases at J, leaving 7 bases unmatched. Per the germline V gene, CDR1 is SNHLY and CDR2 is FYNNEI. The chain's CDR3 is CASSGDRGWGSPLHF. CDR3 in DNA: TGTGCCAGCAGTGGAGACAGGGGGTGGGGTTCACCCCTCCACTTT. The full variable domain, completed using reference TRBV2 and TRBJ1-6, is EPEVTQTPSHQVTQMGQEVILRCVPISNHLYFYWYRQILGQKVEFLVSFYNNEISEKSEIFDDQFSVERPDGSNFTLKIRSTKLEDSAMYFCASSGDRGWGSPLHFGNGTRLTVT.

The chain employs TRBV5-1 and TRBJ2-1; tentative D call: TRBD1 (6 bases). This CDR3 has 16 residues. Germline lookup yields CDR1 SGHRS and CDR2 YFSETQ. V lost 2 bases and J 8 bases, leaving 20 bases between the germline ends. The CDR3, as DNA: TGCGCCAGCAGCTTCGGAGACGACCCCAAGGGGGATGAGCAGTTCTTC. Protein sequence: CASSFGDDPKGDEQFF. Using reference TRBV5-1 and TRBJ2-1 for the parts outside the CDR3, the full variable domain is KAGVTQTPRYLIKTRGQQVTLSCSPISGHRSVSWYQQTPGQGLQFLFEYFSETQRNKGNFPGRFSGRQFSNSRSEMNVSTLELGDSALYLCASSFGDDPKGDEQFFGPGTRLTVL.

This clonotype was seen a handful of times. The chain couples TRBV19 to TRBJ2-2, with D hard to call. CDR3 length: 15 amino acids. Germline V gene lookup returns CDR1 LNHDA and CDR2 SQIVND (reference sequence). V lost 2 bases and J 0 bases, leaving 7 bases between the germline ends. CDR3 nucleotide sequence: TGTGCCAGTAGTATACCATTTACGAACACCGGGGAGCTGTTTTTT. Translated, it gives CASSIPFTNTGELFF.

J is TRBJ2-7 and V is TRBV5-1; D might be TRBD2 (5 bases). In germline, CDR1 is SGHRS, CDR2 YFSETQ. With 5 bases removed from V and 4 bases from J, the gap between germline ends came to 19 bases. This CDR3 has 15 amino acids. The CDR3 reads CASSFTTGIPYEQYF. In DNA, the CDR3 is TGCGCCAGCAGTTTCACAACGGGAATACCGTACGAGCAGTACTTC.

This clonotype was seen a few times. The gene calls are TRBV12-3 or TRBV12-4 and TRBJ1-2, with 7 bases lining up with TRBD1. J was trimmed by 1 base and V by 6 bases; bases with no gene match: 8. The CDR3 extends over 15 amino acids. CDR3 nucleotides: TGTGCCAGCAGCTTGGGGGGGACAGTTAACTATGGCTACACCTTC. Translation gives CASSLGGTVNYGYTF.

The table lists this clonotype with many counts. The chain couples TRBV14 to TRBJ1-2; tentatively, D is TRBD1 (6 bases). CDR1 is SGHDN, CDR2 FVKESK, per germline. Trimming pared 4 bases from V and 3 bases from J, leaving 12 bases between. This CDR3 region has 14 residues. The CDR3, as DNA: TGTGCCAGCAGCCCCGCGGGGGCTGACTATGGCTACACCTTC. Encoded protein: CASSPAGADYGYTF.